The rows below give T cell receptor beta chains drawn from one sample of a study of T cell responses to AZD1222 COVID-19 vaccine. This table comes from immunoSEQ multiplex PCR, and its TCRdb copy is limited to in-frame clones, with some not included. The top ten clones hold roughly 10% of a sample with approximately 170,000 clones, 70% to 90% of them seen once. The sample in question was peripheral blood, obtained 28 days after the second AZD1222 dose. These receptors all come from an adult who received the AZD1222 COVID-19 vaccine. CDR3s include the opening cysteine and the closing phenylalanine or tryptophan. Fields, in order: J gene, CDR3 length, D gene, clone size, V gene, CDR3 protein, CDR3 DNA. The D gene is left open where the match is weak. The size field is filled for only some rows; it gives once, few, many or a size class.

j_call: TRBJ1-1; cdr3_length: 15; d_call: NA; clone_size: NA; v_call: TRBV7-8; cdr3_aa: CASSRSSGRGTEAFF; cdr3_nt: TGTGCCAGCAGCCGCTCCTCCGGGCGAGGGACTGAAGCTTTCTTT
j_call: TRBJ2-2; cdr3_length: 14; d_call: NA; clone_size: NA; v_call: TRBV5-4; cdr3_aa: CASSLGQYTGELFF; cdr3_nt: TGTGCCAGCAGCTTGGGACAGTACACCGGGGAGCTGTTTTTT
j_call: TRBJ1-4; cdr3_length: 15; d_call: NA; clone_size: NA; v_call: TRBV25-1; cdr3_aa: CASSEYWGEGEKLFF; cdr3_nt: TGTGCCAGCAGTGAATATTGGGGAGAGGGAGAAAAACTGTTTTTT
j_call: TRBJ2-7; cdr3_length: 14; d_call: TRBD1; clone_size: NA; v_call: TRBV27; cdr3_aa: CASSSRWGQYEQYF; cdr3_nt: TGTGCCAGCAGTTCCCGATGGGGACAGTACGAGCAGTACTTC
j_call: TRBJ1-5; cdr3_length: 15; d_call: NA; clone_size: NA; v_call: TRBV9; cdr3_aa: CASSADPGLNQPQHF; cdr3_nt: TGTGCCAGCAGCGCAGATCCAGGGCTCAATCAGCCCCAGCATTTT
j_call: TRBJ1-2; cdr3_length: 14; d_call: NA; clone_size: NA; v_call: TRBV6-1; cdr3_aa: CASSEARTGGGYTF; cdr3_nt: TGTGCCAGCAGTGAAGCGCGCACGGGAGGAGGCTACACCTTC
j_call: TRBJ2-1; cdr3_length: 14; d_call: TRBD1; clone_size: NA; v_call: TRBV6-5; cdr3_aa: CASSPGTVPNEQFF; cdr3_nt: TGTGCCAGCAGTCCCGGGACAGTACCAAATGAGCAGTTCTTC
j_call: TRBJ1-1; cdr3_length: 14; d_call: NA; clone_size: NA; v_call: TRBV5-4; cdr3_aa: CASSLSRGNTEAFF; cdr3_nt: TGTGCCAGCAGCCTATCAAGGGGGAACACTGAAGCTTTCTTT
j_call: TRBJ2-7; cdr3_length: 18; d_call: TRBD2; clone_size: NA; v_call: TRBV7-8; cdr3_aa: CASSMGLAGGLVPYEQYF; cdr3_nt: TGTGCCAGCAGCATGGGACTAGCGGGGGGCCTAGTCCCCTACGAGCAGTACTTC
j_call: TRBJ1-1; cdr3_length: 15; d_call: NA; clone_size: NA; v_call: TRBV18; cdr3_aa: CASSPLFNSNTEAFF; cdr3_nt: TGTGCCAGCTCACCACTGTTTAACAGTAACACTGAAGCTTTCTTT
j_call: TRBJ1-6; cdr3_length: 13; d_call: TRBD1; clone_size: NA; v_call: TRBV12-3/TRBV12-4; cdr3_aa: CASSPGGMTPLHF; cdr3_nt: TGTGCCAGCAGTCCAGGGGGCATGACACCCCTCCACTTT
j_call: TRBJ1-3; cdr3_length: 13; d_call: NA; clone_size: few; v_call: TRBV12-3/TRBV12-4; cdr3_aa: CASRQDLENTIYF; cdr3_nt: TGTGCCAGCAGGCAGGATCTCGAAAACACCATATATTTT
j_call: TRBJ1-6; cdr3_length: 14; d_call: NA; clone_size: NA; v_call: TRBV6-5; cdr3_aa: CASSSSGSDSPLHF; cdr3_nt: TGTGCCAGCAGTTCCTCAGGATCAGATTCACCCCTCCACTTT
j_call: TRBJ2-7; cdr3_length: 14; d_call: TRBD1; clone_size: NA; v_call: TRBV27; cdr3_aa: CASSPTGFPYEQYF; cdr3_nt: TGTGCCAGCAGTCCGACAGGGTTCCCCTACGAGCAGTACTTC
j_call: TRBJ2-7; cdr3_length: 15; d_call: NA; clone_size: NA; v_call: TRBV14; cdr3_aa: CASSQESGTAYEQYF; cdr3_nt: TGTGCCAGCAGCCAAGAGTCAGGGACCGCTTACGAGCAGTACTTC
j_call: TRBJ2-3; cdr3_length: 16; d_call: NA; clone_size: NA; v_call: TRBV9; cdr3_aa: CASSVDLVGFTDTQYF; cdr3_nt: TGTGCCAGCAGCGTAGATCTAGTCGGGTTTACAGATACGCAGTATTTT
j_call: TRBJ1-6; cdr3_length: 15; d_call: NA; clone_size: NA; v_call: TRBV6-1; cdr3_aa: CASSDGQSLGSPLHF; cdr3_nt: TGTGCCAGCAGTGACGGGCAGAGCTTAGGTTCACCCCTCCACTTT
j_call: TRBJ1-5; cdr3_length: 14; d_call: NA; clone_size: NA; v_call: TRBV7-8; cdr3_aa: CASSLRQSNQPQHF; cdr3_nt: TGTGCCAGCAGCCTTCGACAGTCCAATCAGCCCCAGCATTTT
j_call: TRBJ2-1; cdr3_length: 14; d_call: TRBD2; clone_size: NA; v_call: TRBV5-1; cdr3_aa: CASNLAGSYNEQFF; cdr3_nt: TGCGCCAGCAACCTAGCGGGGTCCTACAATGAGCAGTTCTTC
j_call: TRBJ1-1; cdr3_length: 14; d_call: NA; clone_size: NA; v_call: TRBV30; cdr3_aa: CAWSSRPQGREAFF; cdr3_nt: TGTGCCTGGAGTTCTAGACCCCAGGGTCGTGAAGCTTTCTTT
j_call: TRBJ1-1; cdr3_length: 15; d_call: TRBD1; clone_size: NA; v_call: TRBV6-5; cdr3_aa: CASTGTGGRSTEAFF; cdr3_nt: TGTGCCAGCACCGGGACAGGGGGCAGGAGTACTGAAGCTTTCTTT
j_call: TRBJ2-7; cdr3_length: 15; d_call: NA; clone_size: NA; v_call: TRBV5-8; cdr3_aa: CASSIGGFGPYEQYF; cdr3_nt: TGTGCCAGCAGCATTGGGGGGTTTGGTCCCTACGAGCAGTACTTC
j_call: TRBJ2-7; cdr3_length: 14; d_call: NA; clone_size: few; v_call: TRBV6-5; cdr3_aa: CASSYSSRIYEQYF; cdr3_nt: TGTGCCAGCAGTTACTCTAGCCGGATCTACGAGCAGTACTTC
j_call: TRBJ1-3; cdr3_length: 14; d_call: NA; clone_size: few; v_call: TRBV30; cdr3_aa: CAWSADSSGNTIYF; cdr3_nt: TGTGCCTGGAGCGCGGACAGCTCTGGAAACACCATATATTTT
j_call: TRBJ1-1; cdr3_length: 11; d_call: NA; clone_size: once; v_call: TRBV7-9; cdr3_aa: CASSTMTEAFF; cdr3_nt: TGTGCCAGCAGTACGATGACTGAAGCTTTCTTT
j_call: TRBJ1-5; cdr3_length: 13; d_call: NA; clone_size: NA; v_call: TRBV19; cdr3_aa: CASSIVSGQPQHF; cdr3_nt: TGTGCCAGTAGTATTGTATCCGGTCAGCCCCAGCATTTT
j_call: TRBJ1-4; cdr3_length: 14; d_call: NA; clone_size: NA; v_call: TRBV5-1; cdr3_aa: CASSLSHPNEKLFF; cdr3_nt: TGCGCCAGCAGCTTAAGTCATCCCAATGAAAAACTGTTTTTT
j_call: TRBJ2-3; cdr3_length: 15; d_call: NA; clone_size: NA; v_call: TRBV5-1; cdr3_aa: CASSTTVPFADTQYF; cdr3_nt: TGCGCCAGCAGCACGACAGTACCGTTTGCAGATACGCAGTATTTT
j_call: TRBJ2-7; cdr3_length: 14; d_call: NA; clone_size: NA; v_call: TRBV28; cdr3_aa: CASSFWTDSYEQYF; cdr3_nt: TGTGCCAGCAGTTTTTGGACAGACTCCTACGAGCAGTACTTC
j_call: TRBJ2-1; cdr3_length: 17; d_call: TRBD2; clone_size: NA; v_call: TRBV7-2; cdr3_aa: CASSLDRRLAGGNEQFF; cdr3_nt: TGTGCCAGCAGCTTAGATAGGCGGCTAGCGGGGGGGAATGAGCAGTTCTTC
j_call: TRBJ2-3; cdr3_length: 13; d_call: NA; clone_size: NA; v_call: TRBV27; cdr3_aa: CASSRPPGDTQYF; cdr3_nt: TGTGCCAGCAGTCGGCCCCCGGGAGATACGCAGTATTTT
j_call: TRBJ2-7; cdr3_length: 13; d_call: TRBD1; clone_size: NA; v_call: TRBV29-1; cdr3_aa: CSVALQGAGEQYF; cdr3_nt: TGCAGCGTTGCCCTTCAGGGGGCAGGAGAGCAGTACTTC
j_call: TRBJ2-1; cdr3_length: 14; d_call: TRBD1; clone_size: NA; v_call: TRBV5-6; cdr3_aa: CASSLVGQGAWQFF; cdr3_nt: TGTGCCAGCAGCTTGGTCGGCCAGGGGGCGTGGCAGTTCTTC
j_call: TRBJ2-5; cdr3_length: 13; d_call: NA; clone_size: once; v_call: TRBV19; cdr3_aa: CASSRGTRETQYF; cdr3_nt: TGTGCCAGTAGTAGGGGGACTCGAGAGACCCAGTACTTC
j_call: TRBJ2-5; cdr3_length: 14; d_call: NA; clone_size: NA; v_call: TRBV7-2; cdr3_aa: CASSLMGPGETQYF; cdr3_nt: TGTGCCAGCAGCTTAATGGGTCCCGGGGAGACCCAGTACTTC
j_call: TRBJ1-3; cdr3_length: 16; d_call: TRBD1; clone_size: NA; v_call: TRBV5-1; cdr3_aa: CASSSTGAHSGNTIYF; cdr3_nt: TGCGCCAGCAGCTCGACAGGGGCCCACTCTGGAAACACCATATATTTT
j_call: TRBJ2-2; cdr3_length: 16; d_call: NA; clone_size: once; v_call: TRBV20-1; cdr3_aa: CSASFPGTLNTGELFF; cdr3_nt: TGCAGTGCTAGTTTCCCCGGGACTCTCAACACCGGGGAGCTGTTTTTT
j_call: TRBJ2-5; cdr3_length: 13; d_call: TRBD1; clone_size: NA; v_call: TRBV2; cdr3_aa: CASSAGGVETQYF; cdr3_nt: TGTGCCAGCAGTGCAGGGGGCGTAGAGACCCAGTACTTC
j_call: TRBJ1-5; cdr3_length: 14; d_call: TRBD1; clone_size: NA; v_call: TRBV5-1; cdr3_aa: CASSPDRRDQPQHF; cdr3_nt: TGCGCCAGCAGTCCGGACAGGCGAGATCAGCCCCAGCATTTT
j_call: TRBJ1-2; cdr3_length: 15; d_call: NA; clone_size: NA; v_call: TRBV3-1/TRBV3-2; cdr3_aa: CASSQGSGPNYGYTF; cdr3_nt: TGTGCCAGCAGCCAAGGTTCAGGCCCTAACTATGGCTACACCTTC
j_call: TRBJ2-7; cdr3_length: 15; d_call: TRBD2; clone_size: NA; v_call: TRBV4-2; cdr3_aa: CASSQAGGQTYEQYF; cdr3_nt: TGTGCCAGCAGCCAAGCGGGGGGGCAGACCTACGAGCAGTACTTC
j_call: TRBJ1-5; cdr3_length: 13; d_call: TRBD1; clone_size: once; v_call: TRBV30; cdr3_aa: CAWGQALNQPQHF; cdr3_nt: TGTGCCTGGGGACAGGCTCTCAATCAGCCCCAGCATTTT